This TCR beta chain emerged from a study of cytomegalovirus exposure and HLA in healthy donors. V lost 6 bases and J 3 bases, leaving 12 bases between the germline ends. Germline lookup yields CDR1 MNHNS and CDR2 SASEGT. The CDR3 totals 13 residues. This clone came up a few times. What it binds is unknown. A multiplex PCR was run with 60 Vbeta primers and 13 Jbeta primers. Produced via immunoSEQ multiplex PCR; TCRdb's table is partial and in-frame only. The table lists around 100,000 clones, about 81% of them singletons, with about 5% in the top ten. Study conclusions and caveats: A later analysis found common viral pathogens apparently linked to several of the most significant clusters.

This chain connects TRBV6-1 to TRBJ2-7; possibly TRBD1 for D (5 bases). The sample taken for sequencing was PBMCs. This TCR was recovered from a man in his forties in good health and CMV-seropositive. CDR3 sequence: CASRSRVFYEQYF. The CDR3 DNA follows: TGTGCCAGCAGAAGCAGGGTTTTCTACGAGCAGTACTTC.